This T cell receptor beta chain is drawn from a study of blood T cell repertoires in COVID-19. Study-wide background: The samples span acute and convalescent COVID-19 from the United States, Italy and Spain.

Germline CDR1 and CDR2: LGHNA and YSLEER. V lost 4 bases, J lost 3 bases, and 7 bases stayed unmatched. This CDR3 is built from 15 residues. Participants were aged roughly 18 to 89 years, lived in 20 to 25 US areas, and enrolled virtually. Donors in Cohort 3 who had recovered were those with two negative PCRs, healthcare professional clearance, or resolution of their symptoms. Profiling relied on immunoSEQ multiplex PCR, and the TCRdb table lists in-frame clones only, not all of them. The sample has about 310,000 clones; approximately 89% are singletons. Sequenced sample: PBMCs or T cells enriched from blood (not recorded which). This chain connects TRBV4-3 to TRBJ2-3; 7 nucleotides agree with TRBD1. This TCR was sampled from a woman aged 40 to 50 who had recovered from COVID-19. The CDR3 sequence is CASSRIGQATDTQYF. The CDR3 DNA reads as TGCGCCAGCAGCCGAATCGGACAGGCGACAGATACGCAGTATTTT.